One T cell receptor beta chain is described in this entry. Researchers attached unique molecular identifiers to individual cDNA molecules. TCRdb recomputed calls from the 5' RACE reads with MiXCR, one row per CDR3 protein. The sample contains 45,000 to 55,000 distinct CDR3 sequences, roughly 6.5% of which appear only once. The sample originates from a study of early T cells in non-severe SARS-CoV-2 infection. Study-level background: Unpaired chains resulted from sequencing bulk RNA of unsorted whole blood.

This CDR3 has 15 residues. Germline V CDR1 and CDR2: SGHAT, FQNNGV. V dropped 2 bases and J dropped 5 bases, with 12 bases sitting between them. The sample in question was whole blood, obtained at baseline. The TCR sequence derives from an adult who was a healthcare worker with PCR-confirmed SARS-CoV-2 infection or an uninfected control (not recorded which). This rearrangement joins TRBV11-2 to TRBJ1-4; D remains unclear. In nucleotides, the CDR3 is TGTGCCAGCAGCTTAACCAGAGGAGCAAATGAAAAACTGTTTTTT. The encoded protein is CASSLTRGANEKLFF.